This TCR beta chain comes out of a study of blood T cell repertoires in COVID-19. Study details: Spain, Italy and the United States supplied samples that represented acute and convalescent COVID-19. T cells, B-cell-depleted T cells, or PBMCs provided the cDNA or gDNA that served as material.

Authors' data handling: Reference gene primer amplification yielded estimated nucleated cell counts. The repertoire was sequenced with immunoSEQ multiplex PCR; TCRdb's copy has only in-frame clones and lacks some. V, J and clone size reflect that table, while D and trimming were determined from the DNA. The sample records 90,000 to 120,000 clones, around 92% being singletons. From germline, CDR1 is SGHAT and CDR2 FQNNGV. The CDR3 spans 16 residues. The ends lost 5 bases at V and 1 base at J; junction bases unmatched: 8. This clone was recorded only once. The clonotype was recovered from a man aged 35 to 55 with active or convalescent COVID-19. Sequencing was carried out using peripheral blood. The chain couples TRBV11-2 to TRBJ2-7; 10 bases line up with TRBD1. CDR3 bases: TGTGCCAGCAGCCCGCTGGGACAGGGGACTTCCTACGAGCAGTACTTC. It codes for CASSPLGQGTSYEQYF.